This T cell receptor beta chain emerged from a study of blood T cell repertoires in COVID-19 (dated by TCRdb to about 2020). Background on the whole study: Samples from collaborators originated in the United States, Italy and Spain and spanned both the acute and convalescent phases of COVID-19. HLA class I and class II types, where available, came from metadata supplied by the sample provider rather than from assay-based typing. Samples were obtained from the ongoing ImmuneRACE study (first 160 participants) and from some 1,200 subjects provided by 6 global collaborators. Deeply sampled blood TCRbeta repertoires from subjects exposed to, actively infected with, or recovered from COVID-19 were included in the dataset. Sample metadata almost always included a de-identified subject ID, COVID-19 status, age in years and sex. The repertoires were released in a freely available public database meant as a resource for research on the immune response to SARS-CoV-2. The material from the prospective study consisted of cDNA or gDNA derived from T cells, B-cell-depleted T cells, or PBMCs. Study-wide findings and limitations: Clinical and demographic metadata were provided uncurated, with the amount varying by source and participant.

The CDR3 holds 14 amino acids from the cysteine to the phenylalanine. Only the CDR3 DNA stays, 42 bases, in frame from base 1. The germline V gene gives CDR1 as MNHEY and CDR2 as SVGEGT. From V the trimming removes 5 bases and from J it removes 4 bases, while the gene matches leave 4 bases of the junction unaccounted for. Whole blood was collected in K2EDTA tubes by collaborating institutions according to the institutions' own protocols. Collaborator samples were shipped for TCRbeta analysis as frozen whole blood, isolated PBMCs, or DNA extracted from either sample type. Concerning this clone itself: Its antigen is unknown. Base qualities were left out, and no much larger clone turns up one base away.

The immunoSEQ Assay, a bias-controlled multiplex PCR, was used to amplify TCRbeta CDR3 regions from genomic DNA. Per the original workflow: The number of nucleated cells in each sample was estimated by amplification of reference gene primers within the assay. Sequence reads were collapsed and filtered to measure the absolute abundance of every unique TCRbeta CDR3 rearrangement. For each sample, productive Simpson clonality was calculated as the square root of Simpson's diversity index over productive rearrangements. TCRdb holds this immuneACCESS table with in-frame rearrangements only. Some clones are missing; in checked studies, unresolved V genes explain under half, and the rest has no known cause. D and trimming come from the DNA, and the V and J calls and clone size come from that table. Here the sample has about 71,000 clones; more than 80% occur a single time. Approximately 5.5% of the sample is taken by the ten largest.

Sample: peripheral blood. The sequence was obtained from a man aged 80 or over with acute or convalescent COVID-19. This receptor chain uses TRBV6-2 or TRBV6-3 and TRBJ1-5, with TRBD1 identical over 8 junction bases. For the CDR3, the sequence is CASSRTGTNQPQHF. The DNA is as follows: TGTGCCAGCAGTAGGACAGGGACTAATCAGCCCCAGCATTTT.